The 9 T cell receptor beta chains in this list originate from one sample, sequenced in a study of control samples from healthy donors and cancer patients. The repertoire was sequenced with immunoSEQ multiplex PCR; TCRdb's copy has only in-frame clones and lacks some. The profile shows 100,000 or so clones, 92% of them singletons. The sequencing input was blood. The receptors derive from a woman between 18 and 30 years old in good health.

The chain carries TRBV6-5 and TRBJ2-5; unclear D gene. Trimming took off 4 bases at V and 4 bases at J, with 7 bases between the two ends. Germline V CDR1 and CDR2: MNHEY, SVGAGI. The CDR3 spans 12 residues. CDR3: CASSSNGETQYF. The CDR3 DNA reads as TGTGCCAGCAGTTCGAATGGAGAGACCCAGTACTTC.

The chain joins TRBV2 to TRBJ2-5; a possible D gene is TRBD2 (6 bases). This CDR3 is 14 amino acids long. Between the trimmed V and J ends, which lost 4 bases and 5 bases, there was a span of 14 bases. Per the germline V gene, CDR1 is SNHLY and CDR2 is FYNNEI. The DNA of the CDR3 is TGTGCCAGCAGTGGAACGACTAGAGGGGAGACCCAGTACTTC. It specifies CASSGTTRGETQYF.

The chain combines TRBV28 with TRBJ2-7; TRBD2 matches at 8 bases. Germline V gives CDR1 MDHEN, CDR2 SYDVKM. The CDR3 is 15 residues long. Germline trimming cut 2 bases from V and 9 bases from J; bases unmatched to any gene: 12. The CDR3 nucleotides read TGTGCCAGCAGTTTAGCGATAGCGGGGCTACGAGGGCAGTACTTC. It codes for CASSLAIAGLRGQYF.

Turning to this clone: Mismatch with germline at one junction end may stem from a read error. The chain joins TRBV3-1 (or the pseudogene TRBV3-2) to TRBJ1-1; D is unclear. This CDR3 is built from 14 residues. The germline CDR1 and CDR2 sequences are LGHDT and YNNKEL (reference sequence). Written as DNA, the CDR3 is TGTGCCAGCAGCCAAGTATCAGTGAAGACTGAAGCTTTCTTT. Translation: CASSQVSVKTEAFF.

The chain combines TRBV5-4 with TRBJ2-1, with 10 bases matching TRBD2. Germline V gene lookup returns CDR1 SGHNT and CDR2 YYREEE (reference sequence). Trimming took 3 bases from V and 12 from J; bases not matched to a gene: 9. This CDR3 spans 14 amino acids. The DNA for the CDR3 is TGTGCCAGCAGCTCTCCTAGCGGGGGCCTTGGGCAGTTCTTC. Translated, it gives CASSSPSGGLGQFF.

CDR3 DNA sequence: TGTGCCAGCAGTGGTACGGGACAGGGGTCAAACGTCCTGACTTTC. It translates to CASSGTGQGSNVLTF. The chain has TRBV6-4 and TRBJ2-6; 10 bases map to TRBD1. The CDR3 length is 15 residues. V lost 4 bases and J lost 10; bases outside the gene matches: 7. The germline gives CDR1 MRHNA, CDR2 SNTAGT.

The chain uses TRBV25-1 and TRBJ1-3; D remains ambiguous. The V and J ends lost 1 base and 1 base respectively, with 14 bases between them. Germline V lookup: CDR1 MGHDK, CDR2 SYGVNS. The CDR3 spans 17 residues. The CDR3 reads CASSELADYLSGNTIYF. CDR3 nucleotides: TGTGCCAGCAGTGAATTAGCAGACTATCTGTCTGGAAACACCATATATTTT.

This clone was observed a single time. The chain uses TRBV11-2 and TRBJ2-7, with TRBD2 identical over 9 bases. The V segment lost 3 bases and the J segment 6 bases; nucleotides outside the gene matches: 9. This CDR3 is 15 amino acids long. CDR1 SGHAT and CDR2 FQNNGV come from the germline V gene. This chain's CDR3 is CASSLGAGGLSEQYF. CDR3 nucleotide sequence: TGTGCCAGCAGCTTGGGTGCGGGAGGGCTCTCCGAGCAGTACTTC.

This clone is a singleton in its sample. This rearrangement joins TRBV28 to TRBJ1-2; TRBD1 agrees at 10 bases. Germline V gene sequence: CDR1 MDHEN, CDR2 SYDVKM. Trimming at V came to 5 bases and at J to 3 bases, leaving 3 bases not matched to a gene. The CDR3 is 14 residues long. Written as DNA, the CDR3 is TGTGCCAGCAGTATCGGACAGGGGGACTATGGCTACACCTTC. Amino acid sequence: CASSIGQGDYGYTF.